Shown below are 6 T cell receptor beta chains from a single sample sequenced in a study of blood T cell repertoires in COVID-19 (dated by TCRdb to 2020 to 2022). Receptor libraries were prepared by the immunoSEQ multiplex PCR assay. Imported from immuneACCESS, the table was reduced by TCRdb to in-frame sequences with V and J called. These copies leave out some clones; in studies compared against another copy, an unresolved V gene accounts for under half, and the cause of the remainder is not known. For this sample there are some 200,000 clones; approximately 86% appear just once. Approximately 4.7% of the sample belongs to the ten largest clones. The source material was PBMCs or T cells enriched from blood (not recorded which). The receptors shown here come from a woman in her sixties or seventies with acute COVID-19.

The gene calls are TRBV7-7 and TRBJ2-5; 8 bases map to TRBD1. Germline values: CDR1 SSHAT, CDR2 FNYEAQ (reference sequence). Trimming took 5 bases from V and 5 from J; bases not matched to a gene: 7. The CDR3 totals 14 residues. The CDR3 DNA is TGTGCCAGCAGCCCTCGACAGGGGTGGGAGACCCAGTACTTC. Translating gives CASSPRQGWETQYF.

This chain links TRBV7-9 with TRBJ2-5; D may be TRBD2 (6 bases). The CDR3 consists of 13 residues. Germline CDR1 reads SEHNR; CDR2 reads FQNEAQ (reference sequence). Deletions cut 6 bases from V and 2 bases from J, with 10 bases between. The CDR3 DNA sequence: TGTGCCAGCAGACATAGCGGTCAAGAGACCCAGTACTTC. Its protein is CASRHSGQETQYF.

As for this clone: The DNA is left out, because the CDR3 cannot be placed on it with certainty; the CDR3 is given as TCRdb lists it. The J gene is TRBJ2-2, the V gene TRBV7-2; the table's D gene call, TRBD2, was not cross checked with the DNA. The CDR3 length equals 18 residues, ends included. CDR1 is SGHTA and CDR2 is FQGNSA in the germline V gene. CDR3 amino acids: CASSLGVRTSLRAGELFF.

This clone was recorded once. The rearrangement uses TRBV18 and TRBJ2-1; the D gene is possibly TRBD1 (5 bases). CDR3 length: 14 amino acids. Germline CDR1 reads KGHSH; CDR2 reads LQKENI. Deletions cut 3 bases from V and 5 bases from J, with 11 bases between. CDR3 loop: CASSPADTDNEQFF. CDR3 sequence (DNA): TGTGCCAGCTCACCGGCGGACACGGACAATGAGCAGTTCTTC.

In its sample, this clone was seen a few times. V gene TRBV6-2 or TRBV6-3 combines with J gene TRBJ1-6; 9 bases fit TRBD1. The trim removed 5 bases at V and 10 bases at J, leaving 6 bases unmatched. Germline V gene lookup returns CDR1 MNHEY and CDR2 SVGEGT. The CDR3 runs to 14 residues. CDR3 bases: TGTGCCAGCAGTAACAGGGGGCAAGGGTCACCCCTCCACTTT. Translation gives CASSNRGQGSPLHF.

V and J are TRBV6-5 and TRBJ1-3; 7 nucleotides agree with TRBD1. Trimming removed 10 bases from V and 1 base from J; junction bases left unmatched: 7. Germline V lookup: CDR1 MNHEY, CDR2 SVGAGI. There are 14 residues in the CDR3. CDR3 sequence (DNA): TGTGCCATCCACCGACAGGGATCTGGAAACACCATATATTTT. Translated: CAIHRQGSGNTIYF.